This entry lists 13 T cell receptor beta chains sequenced from one sample in a study of blood T cell repertoires in COVID-19. Method: immunoSEQ multiplex PCR; TCRdb's copy keeps in-frame clones and lacks some. The data show fewer than 400,000 clones, with around nine tenths seen just once and about 4% held by the top ten. Sequenced sample: PBMCs or T cells enriched from blood (not recorded which). The receptors shown here come from a woman in her twenties or thirties who had been exposed to COVID-19.

This chain links TRBV24-1 with TRBJ1-6; D is perhaps TRBD1 (5 bases). The V gene's germline CDR1 is KGHDR and CDR2 SFDVKD. V lost 5 bases, J lost 1 base, and 5 bases lay in between. The CDR3 has 14 residues. This CDR3 is CATSGQSYNSPLHF. The CDR3 DNA is TGTGCCACCAGTGGACAGTCCTATAATTCACCCCTCCACTTT.

The V gene is TRBV4-1, the J gene TRBJ2-1; 11 nucleotides align to TRBD2. V lost 1 base to trimming and J lost 9 bases; unmatched junction nucleotides: 8. CDR3 length equals 16 residues. Germline V lookup: CDR1 MGHRA, CDR2 YSYEKL. The CDR3 is CASSQALAGGPVEQFF. The CDR3 nucleotides are TGCGCCAGCAGCCAAGCGTTAGCGGGGGGGCCCGTTGAGCAGTTCTTC.

The chain combines TRBV5-1 with TRBJ1-1, with D unresolved. There are 12 residues in the CDR3. Trimming took off 2 bases at V and 7 bases at J, with 9 bases between the two ends. Germline-derived CDR1 and CDR2 are SGHRS and YFSETQ. CDR3 nucleotide sequence: TGCGCCAGCAGCTTAGACGGGAGTGAAGCTTTCTTT. Translated: CASSLDGSEAFF.

This chain uses TRBV6-2 or TRBV6-3 with TRBJ2-4; 7 positions agree with TRBD2. The germline V gene encodes CDR1 MNHEY and CDR2 SVGEGT. CDR3 length: 16 residues. V was pared by 5 bases and J by 1 base, with 8 bases of the junction left unmatched. The CDR3 DNA reads TGTGCCAGCAGTCCCGGAGCGGGGTGGGCCAAAAACATTCAGTACTTC. This translates into CASSPGAGWAKNIQYF.

V and J are TRBV6-5 and TRBJ1-3; 8 nucleotides agree with TRBD1. The CDR3 sequence is 14 residues long. The V gene's germline CDR1 is MNHEY and CDR2 SVGAGI. V lost 5 bases and J lost 2; bases outside the gene matches: 2. Here the CDR3 reads CASSRTGTGNTIYF. In nucleotides, the CDR3 is TGTGCCAGCAGTCGGACAGGGACTGGAAACACCATATATTTT.

V gene TRBV10-1 combines with J gene TRBJ1-5; 7 nucleotides line up with TRBD1. This CDR3 is built from 17 residues. Trimming took 0 bases from V and 1 from J; bases not matched to a gene: 6. Germline V gives CDR1 WNHNN, CDR2 SYGVQD (reference sequence). The CDR3 protein is CASSESSGTASNQPQHF. As DNA, the CDR3 is TGCGCCAGCAGTGAGTCGTCCGGGACAGCCAGCAATCAGCCCCAGCATTTT.

The chain combines TRBV6-5 with TRBJ1-2; D not resolved. This CDR3 is built from 13 residues. Trimming pared 5 bases from V and 3 bases from J, leaving 10 bases between. Looked up from germline, CDR1 is MNHEY and CDR2 is SVGAGI. CDR3 in amino acids: CASSRSSDYGYTF. The CDR3 region has the DNA TGTGCCAGCAGTCGGAGTTCGGACTATGGCTACACCTTC.

With respect to this clone: Other DNA variants within this sample encode the same CDR3. J is TRBJ2-7 and V is TRBV7-9; TRBD1 agrees at 10 bases. CDR1 SEHNR and CDR2 FQNEAQ come from the germline V gene (reference sequence). The CDR3 sequence is 15 residues long. V trimming: 5 bases; J trimming: 2 bases; junction bases outside the gene matches: 6. CDR3 amino acids: CASSLRDRGTYEQYF. Here the CDR3 DNA reads TGTGCCAGCAGCCTCCGGGACAGGGGCACCTACGAGCAGTACTTC.

V and J are TRBV5-1 and TRBJ1-2; 8 nucleotides match TRBD1. This CDR3 has 14 amino acids. Germline V gene lookup returns CDR1 SGHRS and CDR2 YFSETQ. V lost 3 bases, J lost 5 bases, and 6 bases stayed unmatched. CDR3 protein: CASSSDRGKYGYTF. Here the CDR3 DNA reads TGCGCCAGCAGCTCAGACAGGGGAAAGTATGGCTACACCTTC.

The chain has TRBV15 and TRBJ2-5, with a tentative D call TRBD2 (5 bases). The CDR3 has 15 residues. Germline CDR1 and CDR2: LNHNV and YYDKDF (reference sequence). The V end was cut by 5 bases, the J end by 0 bases, with 13 bases between. CDR3 sequence: CATSADGLYQETQYF. CDR3 sequence (DNA): TGTGCCACCAGCGCCGATGGACTGTACCAAGAGACCCAGTACTTC.

CDR3 in amino acids: CASSVPRRSSGGPYRDEQFF. The CDR3 coding sequence is TGTGCCAGCAGCGTACCAAGAAGATCTAGCGGGGGGCCCTACAGGGATGAGCAGTTCTTC. V is TRBV9 and J is TRBJ2-1, with TRBD2 matching 11 bases. The V gene's germline CDR1 is SGDLS and CDR2 YYNGEE. J lost 8 bases, V lost 1 base, and 20 bases had no gene match. The CDR3 runs 20 residues.

This chain uses TRBV2 with TRBJ1-2; 12 bases fit TRBD1. The CDR3 is 15 residues long. Germline V gene sequence: CDR1 SNHLY, CDR2 FYNNEI. V lost 5 bases and J lost 5; bases outside the gene matches: 6. This chain's CDR3 is CASSPGTGGRYGYTF. The CDR3 DNA is TGTGCCAGCAGTCCCGGGACAGGGGGCAGGTATGGCTACACCTTC.

V and J are TRBV28 and TRBJ1-2; the D gene is possibly TRBD1 (5 bases). CDR1 is MDHEN, CDR2 SYDVKM, per germline. This CDR3 contains 13 residues. V was clipped by 6 bases and J by 7 bases, with 15 bases between them. CDR3 bases: TGTGCCAGCAGCTTCTGGGGCGAAGGTGGCTACACCTTC. Amino acid sequence: CASSFWGEGGYTF.